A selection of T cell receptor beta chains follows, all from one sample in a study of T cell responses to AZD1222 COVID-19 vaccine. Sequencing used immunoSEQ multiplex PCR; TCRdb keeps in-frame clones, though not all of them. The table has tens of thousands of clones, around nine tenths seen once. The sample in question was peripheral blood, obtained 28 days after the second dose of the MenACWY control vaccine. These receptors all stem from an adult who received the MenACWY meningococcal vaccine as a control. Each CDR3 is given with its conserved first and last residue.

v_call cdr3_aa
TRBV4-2 CASSQGRTGLTGANVLTF
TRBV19 CASSILDGGEAFF
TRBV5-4 CASSLGTATEAFF
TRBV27 CASSFSGHHSYNSPLHF
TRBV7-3 CASSFDSSGYGYTF
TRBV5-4 CASSLSTTAYEQFF
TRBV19 CASKRLAGATYEQYF
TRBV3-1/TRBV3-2 CASSQVRDTEAFF
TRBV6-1 CASSEQPNTEAFF
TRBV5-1 CASSLAPGAVQPQHF
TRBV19 CASSRSSGGYEQYF
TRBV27 CASSLFPSGNYEQYF
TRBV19 CASSMSGQGDNQPQHF
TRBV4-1 CASSQRVAGVATGELFF
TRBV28 CASRRRDGTEAFF
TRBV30 CAWNGGLGYEQYF
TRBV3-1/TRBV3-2 CASSQGGRAPYEQYF
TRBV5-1 CASSPTGGNYGYTF
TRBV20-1 CSASLNTEAFF
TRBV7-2 CASSLGVAAVSNQPQHF
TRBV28 CASRTPEKLFF
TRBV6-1 CASSEAYDRVGFF
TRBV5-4 CASSQGQTNTEAFF
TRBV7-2 CASFAGAGSGYTF
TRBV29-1 CSVGGPGSYEQYF
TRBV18 CASSPRQDNPEAFF
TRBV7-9 CASSSLGWYQETQYF
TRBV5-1 CASSFRDRDYGYTF
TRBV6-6 CASRARTVTYEQYF
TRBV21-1 CASSRFDRQGPTYEQYF
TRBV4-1 CASSSPSSGRGRNTQYF
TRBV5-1 CASSLGFSEQYF
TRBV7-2 CASSLGGRGSTDTQYF
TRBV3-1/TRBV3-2 CASSQDRGDGYTF
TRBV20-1 CSASDPGLRREQYF
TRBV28 CASSLAQSNSPLHF
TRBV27 CASSPRTGREKLFF
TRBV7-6 CASSLGTDSLSYIGQFF
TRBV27 CASSAGVANEKLFF
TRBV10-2 CATLSVGGREAFF
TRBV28 CASTTPSRAENTEAFF
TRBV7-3 CASSLHGGPTYEQYF
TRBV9 CASSGQGVGNTEAFF